The TCR beta chain described here comes from a study of PD-1 blockade in classical Hodgkin lymphoma. Here immunoSEQ multiplex PCR was the method, and the copy in TCRdb shows in-frame clones only, minus some. The sample has 89,000 or so clones, around 90% seen once. Every one of the patients relapsed after autologous stem cell transplantation (brentuximab vedotin exposure was variable). With 6 bases removed from V and 0 bases from J, the gap between germline ends came to 15 bases. Germline CDR1 reads SNHLY; CDR2 reads FYNNEI. This CDR3 is built from 16 residues. V usage is TRBV2 and J usage is TRBJ2-4; D perhaps matches TRBD1 (5 bases). The TCR sequence derives from a human donor with classical Hodgkin lymphoma. This specimen consisted of peripheral blood mononuclear cells (PBMCs), obtained before the second cycle of nivolumab. The CDR3 nucleotides read TGTGCCAGCAGGGGTCGACAGCCTCAAGCCAAAAACATTCAGTACTTC. Translated, it gives CASRGRQPQAKNIQYF.